A single sample is the source of the 26 T cell receptor beta chains below, sequenced in a study of human T cells and chemical hapten exposure. TCRdb ran MiXCR on the RACE reads and lists one entry per CDR3 protein. The sample has around 110,000 distinct CDR3 sequences, 9% to 13% seen once; the top ten hold approximately 1.4%. The sample's time point: patch test 1, 2 weeks after DPC sensitization. As to treatment: therapeutic diphenylcyclopropenone sensitization with weekly scalp DPC. The source was whole blood, collected in connection with sensitization to the hapten diphenylcyclopropenone (DPC). The receptors shown here come from a woman between 50 and 59 years old with alopecia areata. Some clones in this sample may be carry-over from other donors' samples.

At least ten counts were recorded for this clonotype. The chain joins TRBV18 to TRBJ1-5, with D tentatively TRBD1 (6 bases). CDR1 and CDR2 (germline): KGHSH, LQKENI. The CDR3 spans 15 residues. Trimming cost V 2 bases and J 5 bases, with 13 bases left between them. The chain's CDR3 is CASSPSMGADQPQHF. The CDR3 nucleotides read TGTGCCAGCTCACCATCTATGGGGGCGGATCAGCCCCAGCATTTT.

This clonotype was seen at least ten times. This chain uses TRBV6-1 with TRBJ2-1; perhaps TRBD2 as D (5 bases). CDR3 length equals 15 residues. Germline V lookup: CDR1 MNHNS, CDR2 SASEGT. Trimming took 6 bases from V and 8 from J, leaving 20 bases between them. CDR3 nucleotides: TGTGCCAGCAGCACGGACTTCACCAATGTCGATGAGCAGTTCTTC. Encoded protein: CASSTDFTNVDEQFF.

Turning to this clonotype: An end of the junction does not agree with germline; a read error may underlie this. This chain connects TRBV7-7 to TRBJ2-7; D perhaps matches TRBD1 (6 bases). The CDR3 has 13 residues. Germline CDR1 SSHAT, CDR2 FNYEAQ (reference sequence). CDR3 DNA sequence: TGTGCTAGCAGCTTCAGGACAGACTTGGAGCAGTACTTC. Protein product: CASSFRTDLEQYF.

The chain uses TRBV12-3 or TRBV12-4 and TRBJ1-1; D perhaps matches TRBD1 (6 bases). The CDR3 contains 12 residues. V lost 4 bases and J 8 bases, leaving 11 bases between the germline ends. The CDR3 protein is CASSSQGLEAFF. CDR3 DNA: TGTGCCAGCAGTTCACAGGGTTTGGAAGCTTTCTTT.

The chain combines TRBV20-1 with TRBJ2-6; the match to TRBD2 covers 10 bases. The V gene end was trimmed by 5 bases and the J gene end by 4 bases; junction bases not matched to a gene: 8. This CDR3 has 16 amino acids. Germline V gene data show CDR1 as DFQATT and CDR2 as SNEGSKA (reference sequence). Here the CDR3 DNA reads TGCAGTGCTCCTAGCGGGAGCTTGTCGGGGGCCAACGTCCTGACTTTC. Translating it yields CSAPSGSLSGANVLTF.

This clonotype has ten or more counts. This rearrangement joins TRBV7-9 to TRBJ1-2; D unclear. The CDR3 length is 12 residues. V lost 2 bases to trimming and J lost 8 bases, with 9 bases between them. Germline lookup yields CDR1 SEHNR and CDR2 FQNEAQ (reference sequence). For the CDR3, the DNA is TGTGCCAGCAGCTTAACAAGGGAAGGCTACACCTTC. Translated: CASSLTREGYTF.

This clonotype was seen only a few times. V is TRBV21-1 and J is TRBJ2-6; the table names TRBD1, a call not compared with the DNA. TRBV21-1 is deemed a pseudogene. The CDR3 length is 17 residues. The CDR3 protein is CASSNLSRRSGANVLTF. CDR3 nucleotide sequence: TGTGCCAGCAGCAATTTATCCCGAAGGTCTGGGGCCAACGTCCTGACTTTC.

This clonotype has just a few counts. This rearrangement joins TRBV12-3 or TRBV12-4 to TRBJ1-5; a possible D gene is TRBD1 (6 bases). The CDR3 is made up of 16 amino acids. Between the trimmed V and J ends, which lost 5 bases and 7 bases, there was a span of 21 bases. CDR3 residues: CASSVRAARGRQPQHF. Written as DNA, the CDR3 is TGTGCCAGCAGTGTCCGCGCGGCCCGGGGGCGGCAGCCCCAGCATTTT.

The CDR3 sequence is CASSSGLGADTQYF. Written as DNA, the CDR3 is TGTGCCAGCAGCTCGGGACTAGGGGCAGATACGCAGTATTTT. This chain links TRBV5-5 with TRBJ2-3, with 8 bases lining up with TRBD2. CDR3 size: 14 residues. From germline, CDR1 is SGHKS and CDR2 YYEKEE (reference sequence). The trim removed 3 bases at V and 4 bases at J, leaving 4 bases unmatched.

J is TRBJ2-3 and V is TRBV11-2, with TRBD2 matching over 13 bases. The CDR3 contains 19 residues. Germline assignment: CDR1 SGHAT and CDR2 FQNNGV. The trim removed 5 bases at V and 4 bases at J, leaving 15 bases unmatched. Written as DNA, the CDR3 is TGTGCCAGCAGCAAAAGGAGACTAGCGGGGGGCCTACCGGCAGATACGCAGTATTTT. Translation gives CASSKRRLAGGLPADTQYF. The complete variable domain, with remaining parts taken from reference TRBV11-2 and TRBJ2-3, reads EAGVAQSPRYKIIEKRQSVAFWCNPISGHATLYWYQQILGQGPKLLIQFQNNGVVDDSQLPKDRFSAERLKGVDSTLKIQPAKLEDSAVYLCASSKRRLAGGLPADTQYFGPGTRLTVL.

At least ten counts were recorded for this clonotype. The gene calls are TRBV11-2 and TRBJ2-6, with TRBD1 matching over 11 bases. This CDR3 is built from 17 residues. Germline V lookup: CDR1 SGHAT, CDR2 FQNNGV. V dropped 5 bases and J dropped 0; count of bases not matched to a gene: 3. CDR3 amino acids: CASSGQGAPSGANVLTF. CDR3 nucleotide sequence: TGTGCCAGCAGCGGACAGGGGGCTCCCTCTGGGGCCAACGTCCTGACTTTC.

The chain recombines TRBV18 with TRBJ1-4; possibly TRBD1 for D (5 bases). CDR1 KGHSH and CDR2 LQKENI come from the germline V gene. The CDR3 runs to 16 residues. Trimming removed 3 bases from V and 5 bases from J, with 16 bases in between. The CDR3 is CASSPSLGGRNEKLFF. CDR3 nucleotide sequence: TGTGCCAGCTCACCTTCGCTTGGGGGAAGGAATGAAAAACTGTTTTTT.

This clonotype was counted at least ten times. This chain links TRBV7-9 with TRBJ1-1, with D unclear. CDR3 size: 15 residues. The germline CDR1 and CDR2 sequences are SEHNR and FQNEAQ (reference sequence). The V end was cut by 3 bases, the J end by 5 bases, with 16 bases between. The CDR3 spells CASSFNVISGTEAFF. The CDR3 region has the DNA TGTGCCAGCAGCTTTAATGTTATAAGTGGAACTGAAGCTTTCTTT.

This clonotype occurred a few times. J is TRBJ2-4 and V is TRBV29-1; possibly TRBD1 for D (6 bases). This CDR3 comprises 14 residues. CDR1 is SQVTM and CDR2 is ANQGSEA in the germline V gene. Trimming removed 4 bases at V and 3 bases at J, with 13 bases between. CDR3 amino acids: CSVGIAGVKNIQYF. The CDR3 DNA reads TGCAGCGTTGGAATAGCAGGGGTCAAAAACATTCAGTACTTC.

The CDR3 nucleotides are TGTGCCAGCAGCTTTGATGTGGCGGGGGGGGCCGCCGGGGAGCTGTTTTTT. Protein sequence: CASSFDVAGGAAGELFF. The chain recombines TRBV7-2 with TRBJ2-2, with 9 bases identical to TRBD2. Germline V gene sequence: CDR1 SGHTA, CDR2 FQGNSA. The V and J ends lost 3 bases and 6 bases, in that order; junction bases with no gene match: 11. CDR3 length: 17 amino acids.

This clonotype was seen a few times. This chain's CDR3 is CASLRQAFMNTEAFF. CDR3 nucleotides: TGTGCCAGTTTGAGACAGGCCTTCATGAACACTGAAGCTTTCTTT. V and J are TRBV27 and TRBJ1-1; a possible D gene is TRBD1 (6 bases). Trimming shortened V by 9 bases and J by 0 bases, and 17 bases separated the two germline ends. CDR1 and CDR2 from the germline V gene are MNHEY and SMNVEV (reference sequence). The length of the CDR3 is 15 residues.

This sequence joins TRBV12-3 or TRBV12-4 and TRBJ2-2, with TRBD2 matching over 7 bases. The CDR3 covers 14 residues. Trimming took 5 bases from V and 5 from J; bases not matched to a gene: 5. CDR3 DNA: TGTGCCAGCAGTAGAACCGGGGGGACCGGGGAGCTGTTTTTT. It codes for CASSRTGGTGELFF.

There are many counts of this clonotype. The rearrangement joins TRBV7-2 to TRBJ2-5; D is uncertain. Deletions cut 1 base from V and 5 bases from J, with 14 bases between. The CDR3 length is 15 residues. Germline CDR1 is SGHTA and CDR2 is FQGNSA. CDR3 residues: CASSLVGGIPETQYF. The DNA for the CDR3 is TGTGCCAGCAGCTTAGTGGGCGGTATACCTGAGACCCAGTACTTC.

The V and J genes are TRBV7-8 and TRBJ1-5; tentatively, D is TRBD1 (5 bases). CDR1 SGHVS and CDR2 FQNEAQ come from the germline V gene. The CDR3 loop spans 19 amino acids. Deletions cut 4 bases from V and 0 bases from J, with 22 bases between. CDR3 sequence: CASSSLPKGTVNSNQPQHF. The CDR3 nucleotides read TGTGCCAGCAGCTCATTACCGAAAGGGACGGTTAATAGCAATCAGCCCCAGCATTTT.

This clonotype came up a few times. The J gene is TRBJ2-3, the V gene TRBV6-2 or TRBV6-3; D tentatively fits TRBD1 or TRBD2 (5 bases each). The CDR3 spans 13 residues. The germline CDR1 and CDR2 sequences are MNHEY and SVGEGT. The V and J ends lost 6 bases and 9 bases respectively, with 16 bases between them. CDR3 amino acids: CASSLTGTTTQYF. The DNA of the CDR3 is TGTGCCAGCAGCTTAACCGGGACCACGACGCAGTATTTT.

The chain has TRBV20-1 and TRBJ2-7, with a weak D call TRBD1 (5 bases). The germline gives CDR1 DFQATT, CDR2 SNEGSKA (reference sequence). CDR3 length equals 11 residues. Trimming pared 7 bases from V and 3 bases from J, leaving 10 bases between. The chain's CDR3 is CSGGGDYEQYF. CDR3 DNA: TGCAGTGGGGGCGGAGACTACGAGCAGTACTTC.

The V gene is TRBV6-5, the J gene TRBJ2-3, with 8 positions matching TRBD1. CDR3 length equals 16 residues. The germline V gene has CDR1 MNHEY and CDR2 SVGAGI. V lost 4 bases to trimming and J lost 0 bases; unmatched junction nucleotides: 6. The CDR3 coding sequence is TGTGCCAGCAGTTTCGACAGGGGCCCCAGCACAGATACGCAGTATTTT. Translating it yields CASSFDRGPSTDTQYF.

CDR3 in amino acids: CASSLDGTVGNTEAFF. The CDR3 region has the DNA TGCGCCAGCAGCTTGGACGGGACAGTCGGGAACACTGAAGCTTTCTTT. The chain carries TRBV5-1 and TRBJ1-1, with TRBD1 identical over 7 bases. This CDR3 comprises 16 residues. The V segment lost 0 bases and the J segment 1 base; nucleotides outside the gene matches: 6. The germline gives CDR1 SGHRS, CDR2 YFSETQ.

This clonotype was counted ten times or more. The genes are TRBV25-1 and TRBJ1-1; perhaps TRBD1 as D (5 bases). Between the trimmed V and J ends, which lost 4 bases and 6 bases, there was a span of 12 bases. Germline CDR1 and CDR2: MGHDK and SYGVNS. CDR3 length: 13 residues. The CDR3 DNA reads as TGTGCCAGCAGTGTGTCCCGGGGCGCTGAAGCTTTCTTT. This codes for CASSVSRGAEAFF.

The rearrangement joins TRBV6-5 to TRBJ1-1, with D possibly being TRBD1 (5 bases). V was clipped by 7 bases and J by 0 bases, with 9 bases between them. The CDR3 is made up of 13 amino acids. Germline V lookup: CDR1 MNHEY, CDR2 SVGAGI. This chain's CDR3 is CASTRGMNTEAFF. Here the CDR3 DNA reads TGTGCCAGCACGCGGGGCATGAACACTGAAGCTTTCTTT.

This clonotype was observed a few times. The CDR3 DNA sequence: TGTGCCAGCAGCCAGCGCATAAGGGGCGTCAGACTCCAAGAGACCCAGTACTTC. Its translation is CASSQRIRGVRLQETQYF. This rearrangement joins TRBV14 to TRBJ2-5; possible D gene TRBD1, 5 bases. The CDR3 has 18 residues. Trimming stripped 3 bases from V and 1 base from J, with 21 bases between. In germline, CDR1 is SGHDN, CDR2 FVKESK.